Listed below are T cell receptor beta chains from one sample, sequenced in a study of T cells after yellow fever vaccination. Each CDR3 protein gets one entry after TCRdb re-called the 5' RACE reads with MiXCR. The table has approximately 330,000 distinct CDR3 sequences, over 4% seen once. The sample in question was PBMCs, obtained 5 days after the yellow fever booster vaccination. The source of these receptors is a man younger than 35 who received the YFV17D yellow fever vaccine. CDR3s include the opening cysteine and the closing phenylalanine or tryptophan. A D gene is named only where the DNA matches it firmly. Where a row states a size, it is once, few, many or the class of an expanded clone; other rows omit it.

D | J | size | V | DNA | CDR3
TRBD1 | TRBJ2-6 | few | TRBV5-4 | TGTGCCAGCAGCTGGAAGACAGGGACCGGGGCCAACGTCCTGACTTTC | CASSWKTGTGANVLTF
TRBD2 | TRBJ2-6 | few | TRBV6-4 | TGTGCCAGCAGTGACAGCGGGGAACCCTCTGGGGCCAACGTCCTGACTTTC | CASSDSGEPSGANVLTF
. | TRBJ2-3 | few | TRBV28 | TGTGCCAGCAGAGGAGTCATCACAGATACGCAGTATTTT | CASRGVITDTQYF
TRBD1 | TRBJ1-2 | . | TRBV29-1 | TGCAGCGGCACAGGGGCCTCAAGGGGCTACACCTTC | CSGTGASRGYTF
TRBD2 | TRBJ2-3 | . | TRBV28 | TGTGCCAGCAGTCTCGCGGGGGGAAGCGGAGATACGCAGTATTTT | CASSLAGGSGDTQYF
. | TRBJ1-1 | few | TRBV19 | TGTGCCAGTAGTTGGGGACCAAGTTGGAGCAGCATGAACACTGAAGCTTTCTTT | CASSWGPSWSSMNTEAFF
. | TRBJ2-2 | many | TRBV5-1 | TGCGCCAGCAGCCCGCGCCCGGGACAAGCGAACACCGGGGAGCTGTTTTTT | CASSPRPGQANTGELFF
. | TRBJ1-5 | many | TRBV2 | TGTGCCAGCAGTAGACAGGCCCGCAATCAGCCCCAGCATTTT | CASSRQARNQPQHF
. | TRBJ2-3 | many | TRBV5-1 | TGCGCCAGCAGCTCGGAGGCCATAGATACGCAGTATTTT | CASSSEAIDTQYF
. | TRBJ2-3 | few | TRBV6-5 | TGTGCCAGCAGGCATCCATTCACAGATACGCAGTATTTT | CASRHPFTDTQYF
TRBD2 | TRBJ2-3 | many | TRBV20-1 | TGCAGTGCGAAGGGACTAGCTTACACAGATACGCAGTATTTT | CSAKGLAYTDTQYF
TRBD1 | TRBJ1-1 | few | TRBV5-4 | TGTGCCACCGAGGGAGATTACAGGGGGAACACTGAAGCTTTCTTT | CATEGDYRGNTEAFF
. | TRBJ2-5 | . | TRBV24-1 | TGTGCCACCAGTGACCCCCTCCAAGGTCTGCCAGGTGGAGAGACCCAGTACTTC | CATSDPLQGLPGGETQYF
. | TRBJ1-1 | many | TRBV10-3 | TGTGCCAGTAATGACAACCTGAACACTGAAGCTTTCTTT | CASNDNLNTEAFF
TRBD1 | TRBJ2-1 | . | TRBV29-1 | TGCAGCGTTGACTCCGGGACAGCTTACAATGAGCAGTTCTTC | CSVDSGTAYNEQFF
. | TRBJ2-4 | many | TRBV12-3/TRBV12-4 | TGTGCCAGCAGTTTAGTCACAGGAACCGAAGCCAAAAACATTCAGTACTTC | CASSLVTGTEAKNIQYF
TRBD2 | TRBJ2-6 | many | TRBV5-1 | TGCGCCAGCAGCTTGCACACGGGGGGCTCTGGGGCCAACGTCCTGACTTTC | CASSLHTGGSGANVLTF
. | TRBJ2-5 | many | TRBV21-1 | TGTGCCAGCAGCCACGCCCGGGGTCAAGAGACCCAGTACTTC | CASSHARGQETQYF
. | TRBJ2-1 | few | TRBV5-1 | TGCGCCAGCATGGGGTTGAGCTCCTACAATGAGCAGTTCTTC | CASMGLSSYNEQFF
TRBD1 | TRBJ2-3 | few | TRBV28 | TGTGCCAGCTACGGGGCGACAGGGGGTTCAACAGATACGCAGTATTTT | CASYGATGGSTDTQYF
. | TRBJ1-1 | . | TRBV19 | TGTGCCAGTAGTATAGAAACCGGACAGAGCGCTTTCTTT | CASSIETGQSAFF
TRBD1 | TRBJ1-5 | . | TRBV5-5 | TGTGACAGCAGCCATAGTCCCGGGACAGAGTATAGCAATCAGCCCCAGCATTTT | CDSSHSPGTEYSNQPQHF
. | TRBJ1-2 | . | TRBV13 | TGTGCCAGCAGCCTCCGCGGTGGGGCTCCGGGGGGCTACACCTTC | CASSLRGGAPGGYTF
. | TRBJ2-7 | few | TRBV30 | TGTGCCTGGAGTTCATCGGAGGGGCAGTACTTC | CAWSSSEGQYF
. | TRBJ2-3 | few | TRBV9 | TGTGCCAGCAGCGCAACTAGCTCCCTTGCTTGGGATACGCAGTATTTT | CASSATSSLAWDTQYF
TRBD1 | TRBJ1-6 | . | TRBV20-1 | TGCAGTGTCAAGGACAGGGAGTTTTATAATTCACCCCTCCACTTT | CSVKDREFYNSPLHF
TRBD2 | TRBJ2-7 | few | TRBV5-1 | TGCGCCAGCAGCCCCTTGGAGGTGGCTAGCGGTTGTTACTTC | CASSPLEVASGCYF
TRBD2 | TRBJ2-7 | few | TRBV7-9 | TGTGCCAGCAGCTTAAACGGGGGGAGCGAGCAGTACTTC | CASSLNGGSEQYF
. | TRBJ1-6 | many | TRBV9 | TGTGCCAGCAGAACCGGAAATTCACCCCTCCACTTT | CASRTGNSPLHF
. | TRBJ2-5 | . | TRBV20-1 | TGCAGTGCTATCTCCCCCAAACCGGGCATGGGACTGGAGACCCAGTACTTC | CSAISPKPGMGLETQYF
. | TRBJ1-2 | many | TRBV7-8 | TGTGCCAGCAGCATAGGGTCGGCAGCGTATGGCTACACCTTC | CASSIGSAAYGYTF
TRBD2 | TRBJ2-3 | few | TRBV5-4 | TGTGCCAGCAGCCCTAACTTGGGAGGCGGGGGGTCCGGGTATACGCAGTATTTT | CASSPNLGGGGSGYTQYF
. | TRBJ1-5 | few | TRBV7-2 | TGTGCCAGCAGCTCGACAGGCCCCTTGAGCAATCAGCCCCAGCATTTT | CASSSTGPLSNQPQHF
. | TRBJ2-4 | few | TRBV5-1 | TGCGCCAGCAGTCTTCCCCTAGACGGTGAAAACATTCAGTACTTC | CASSLPLDGENIQYF
. | TRBJ2-3 | few | TRBV4-1 | TGCGCCAGCAGCCAAGTGGTTTTTACAGATACGCAGTATTTT | CASSQVVFTDTQYF
TRBD1 | TRBJ1-5 | many | TRBV25-1 | TGTGCCAGCAGTGAGCAACAGGGGAACAATCAGCCCCAGCATTTT | CASSEQQGNNQPQHF
TRBD2 | TRBJ2-1 | few | TRBV7-8 | TGTGCCAGCAGCCCCGGGACTAGCCACAATGAGCAGTTCTTC | CASSPGTSHNEQFF
. | TRBJ1-1 | many | TRBV7-3 | TGTGCCAGCAGCTTAGGGGGGATGAACACTGAAGCTTTCTTT | CASSLGGMNTEAFF
. | TRBJ2-1 | . | TRBV28 | TGTGCCAGCAGTTTATTTAGACGGCAGAACAATGAGCAGTTCTTC | CASSLFRRQNNEQFF
. | TRBJ2-1 | . | TRBV6-2/TRBV6-3 | TGTGCCAGCACCTCCCGAAGGGCAGGACGCTCCTACAATGAGCAGTTCTTC | CASTSRRAGRSYNEQFF
TRBD2 | TRBJ2-3 | few | TRBV28 | TGTGCCAGCAGATGGGGACTAGCGGGGGGCGATACGCAGTATTTT | CASRWGLAGGDTQYF
TRBD2 | TRBJ2-1 | many | TRBV4-2 | TGTGCCAGCAGCCAAGAGCGGGGGGGCTACAATGAGCAGTTCTTC | CASSQERGGYNEQFF
. | TRBJ2-3 | . | TRBV6-2/TRBV6-3 | TGTGCCAGCAGTATGCACCGCAGCACAGATACGCAGTATTTT | CASSMHRSTDTQYF
. | TRBJ2-2 | many | TRBV7-3 | TGTGCCAGCAGGGATAGCAACACCGGGGAGCTGTTTTTT | CASRDSNTGELFF
TRBD2 | TRBJ2-2 | . | TRBV29-1 | TGCAGCGTTGTGCTAGCGGGGGCACAGGGGGGGGAGCTGTTTTTT | CSVVLAGAQGGELFF
TRBD2 | TRBJ2-1 | . | TRBV11-2 | TGTGCCAGCAGCTTAGATTTGCGGGGGGGCAATGAGCAGTTCTTC | CASSLDLRGGNEQFF
. | TRBJ2-1 | many | TRBV21-1 | TGTGCCAGCAGCCGGGACAGCAATTACAATGAGCAGTTCTTC | CASSRDSNYNEQFF
. | TRBJ1-5 | . | TRBV10-3 | TGTGCCATCAGTGAGTCTAGTCAGGACTATCAGCCCCAGCATTTT | CAISESSQDYQPQHF
TRBD1 | TRBJ1-1 | . | TRBV7-3 | TGTGCCAGCAGCTTAAGCGTGTCAGGGGGTGAAGCTTTCTTT | CASSLSVSGGEAFF
TRBD1 | TRBJ2-4 | few | TRBV18 | TGTGCCAGCTCACCTTCCGGGGGACAGGGGTCCCTAGCCAAAAACATTCAGTACTTC | CASSPSGGQGSLAKNIQYF
TRBD1 | TRBJ2-3 | few | TRBV9 | TGTGCCAGCAGCGTGTTCCAAGCTAACAGGGGAGCAGATACGCAGTATTTT | CASSVFQANRGADTQYF
TRBD1 | TRBJ1-6 | few | TRBV19 | TGTGCCAGTAGCATTGCGACAGGGAATTCACCCCTCCACTTT | CASSIATGNSPLHF